This TCR beta chain appears in the sequencing data of a study of blood T cell repertoires in COVID-19. About the research overall: Acute-phase and convalescent COVID-19 samples originated in the United States, Italy and Spain.

The J segment lost 1 base and the V segment lost 4 bases, leaving 7 bases of the junction unmatched. CDR3 length: 14 residues. The germline V gene has CDR1 SQVTM and CDR2 ANQGSEA. Profiling relied on immunoSEQ multiplex PCR, and the TCRdb table lists in-frame clones only, not all of them. The sample holds 150,000 to 200,000 clones, around four fifths seen once. Living in about two dozen US areas, the participants were between about 18 and 100 years of age. Participant-given clinical history determined each cohort assignment. Within the 2 weeks before study entry, each person in the exposed group met a COVID-19 case.

The receptor comes from a man between 65 and 80 years old who had been exposed to COVID-19. The sample comprised PBMCs or T cells enriched from blood (not recorded which). This chain uses TRBV29-1 with TRBJ2-7, with 7 bases matching TRBD2. CDR3 nucleotides: TGCAGCGTTGCTCTAGCGGCTAATTCCTACGAGCAGTACTTC. Translating gives CSVALAANSYEQYF.